A single sample is the source of the 18 T cell receptor beta chains below, sequenced in a study of shared clonotypes between healthy human individuals. The protocol was immunoSEQ multiplex PCR, while the TCRdb copy is restricted to in-frame clones and leaves out a portion. The sample shows a few million clones, approximately 93% of them seen only once. The sequencing input was naive CD4+ T cells from PBMCs. Documented subset: CD45RA+ positively selected. The receptors shown here come from a man between 18 and 29 years old in good health. Some clones in this sample may be carry-over from other donors' samples.

The chain carries TRBV2 and TRBJ2-1, with D perhaps TRBD1 (7 bases). Germline CDR1 and CDR2: SNHLY and FYNNEI. This CDR3 spans 14 amino acids. V dropped 4 bases and J dropped 4 bases, with 11 bases sitting between them. Written as DNA, the CDR3 is TGTGCCAGCAGTGGACAGGGAGGTTACAATGAGCAGTTCTTC. Its translation is CASSGQGGYNEQFF.

The CDR3 DNA follows: TGTGCCAGCAGTCAACCGGGATACCACGTCTCTGGGGCCAACGTCCTGACTTTC. It codes for CASSQPGYHVSGANVLTF. This chain connects TRBV28 to TRBJ2-6, with D perhaps TRBD2 (5 bases). Trimming removed 5 bases at V and 0 bases at J, with 17 bases between. Per the germline V gene, CDR1 is MDHEN and CDR2 is SYDVKM. The length of the CDR3 is 18 residues.

This clone was detected a few times. This specimen includes other DNA sequences encoding the same CDR3. The chain has TRBV4-1 and TRBJ1-2, with D hard to call. This CDR3 contains 14 residues. V dropped 1 base and J dropped 2 bases, with 8 bases sitting between them. CDR1 and CDR2 (germline): MGHRA, YSYEKL. The CDR3, as DNA: TGCGCCAGCAGCCAAGTTCCCCGGAACTATGGCTACACCTTC. It codes for CASSQVPRNYGYTF.

On this clone itself: Other DNA sequences in this sample translate to the same CDR3. The CDR3 here is CASSRGGDQPQHF. The CDR3 DNA follows: TGTGCCAGTAGTAGAGGGGGGGATCAGCCCCAGCATTTT. This sequence joins TRBV19 and TRBJ1-5, with D perhaps TRBD1 (6 bases). The CDR3 sequence is 13 residues long. Germline assignment: CDR1 LNHDA and CDR2 SQIVND (reference sequence). V dropped 4 bases and J dropped 5 bases, with 9 bases sitting between them.

The V gene is TRBV19, the J gene TRBJ2-7; 11 nucleotides line up with TRBD2. Trimming took 4 bases from V and 4 from J; bases not matched to a gene: 6. The CDR3 sequence is 15 residues long. Per germline, CDR1 LNHDA and CDR2 SQIVND (reference sequence). CDR3 nucleotide sequence: TGTGCCAGTAGTACTTATGGGACTAGCGGTTACGAGCAGTACTTC. Translation gives CASSTYGTSGYEQYF.

The chain is built from TRBV6-5 and TRBJ1-1; no definite D call. Germline V CDR1 and CDR2: MNHEY, SVGAGI. The CDR3 sequence is 13 residues long. Deletions cut 6 bases from V and 4 bases from J, with 12 bases between. The CDR3 region has the DNA TGTGCCAGCAGACCACTCCGTTTCACTGAAGCTTTCTTT. Its protein product is CASRPLRFTEAFF.

This rearrangement joins TRBV7-8 to TRBJ2-7, with 11 bases matching TRBD2. Germline CDR1 SGHVS, CDR2 FQNEAQ. V trimming: 1 base; J trimming: 4 bases; junction bases outside the gene matches: 3. This CDR3 has 15 amino acids. CDR3 in amino acids: CASSLGGTSGYEQYF. Written as DNA, the CDR3 is TGTGCCAGCAGCTTAGGGGGGACTAGCGGTTACGAGCAGTACTTC. The complete variable domain, with remaining parts taken from reference TRBV7-8 and TRBJ2-7, reads GAGVSQSPRYKVAKRGQDVALRCDPISGHVSLFWYQQALGQGPEFLTYFQNEAQLDKSGLPSDRFFAERPEGSVSTLKIQRTQQEDSAVYLCASSLGGTSGYEQYFGPGTRLTVT.

The count of this clone is one. This rearrangement joins TRBV7-2 to TRBJ2-3; no firm D call. The CDR3 sequence is 15 residues long. Germline CDR1 is SGHTA and CDR2 is FQGNSA. The V gene lost 5 bases and the J gene lost 0 bases, with 12 bases spanning the gap. The CDR3 loop reads CASSRQRGSTDTQYF. CDR3 bases: TGTGCCAGCAGCCGTCAGCGTGGTAGCACAGATACGCAGTATTTT. The variable domain in full, with the rest retrieved from reference TRBV7-2 and TRBJ2-3, is GAGVSQSPSNKVTEKGKDVELRCDPISGHTALYWYRQSLGQGLEFLIYFQGNSAPDKSGLPSDRFSAERTGGSVSTLTIQRTQQEDSAVYLCASSRQRGSTDTQYFGPGTRLTVL.

To note about this clone: One junction end does not reproduce the germline sequence, and a read error may be involved. V is TRBV16 and J is TRBJ1-5; TRBD1 matches 8 bases. This CDR3 has 13 residues. The germline gives CDR1 KGHSY, CDR2 FQNENV. CDR3 bases: TGTGCCAGCAGCCCAGGGGGCAACCAGCCCCAGCATTTT. This gives the protein CASSPGGNQPQHF.

The rearrangement uses TRBV28 and TRBJ1-5, with a weak D call TRBD1 (5 bases). The V and J ends lost 2 bases and 7 bases respectively, with 18 bases between them. In germline, CDR1 is MDHEN, CDR2 SYDVKM. This CDR3 spans 16 amino acids. The CDR3 DNA is TGTGCCAGCAGTTTAGGGCCTTGGGGGGGAAGGCAGCCCCAGCATTTT. Translation: CASSLGPWGGRQPQHF.

V usage is TRBV7-9 and J usage is TRBJ2-6; either TRBD1 or TRBD2 may supply D (5 bases each). Germline V gene sequence: CDR1 SEHNR, CDR2 FQNEAQ (reference sequence). Trimming shortened V by 7 bases and J by 0 bases, and 16 bases separated the two germline ends. The CDR3 totals 17 residues. The CDR3: CASTLGTDSSGANVLTF. In DNA, the CDR3 is TGTGCCAGCACACTCGGGACCGACAGCTCTGGGGCCAACGTCCTGACTTTC. The full variable domain, in which reference TRBV7-9 and TRBJ2-6 provide the parts outside the CDR3, is DTGVSQNPRHKITKRGQNVTFRCDPISEHNRLYWYRQTLGQGPEFLTYFQNEAQLEKSRLLSDRFSAERPKGSFSTLEIQRTEQGDSAMYLCASTLGTDSSGANVLTFGAGSRLTVL.

This chain joins TRBV6-4 and TRBJ2-4; D unresolved. This CDR3 is 14 amino acids long. The V gene's germline CDR1 is MRHNA and CDR2 SNTAGT. The V end lost 2 bases, the J end lost 1 base, and 6 bases lay between the germline ends. The CDR3 protein is CASSDVGAKNIQYF. CDR3 sequence (DNA): TGTGCCAGCAGTGACGTGGGGGCCAAAAACATTCAGTACTTC.

CDR3 bases: TGTGCCAGCAGTCCCGGCCCAGGACTAGCGGACTACAATGAGCAGTTCTTC. Its protein is CASSPGPGLADYNEQFF. This chain joins TRBV7-9 and TRBJ2-1; 10 nucleotides line up with TRBD2. Trimming at V came to 6 bases and at J to 3 bases, leaving 11 bases not matched to a gene. From germline, CDR1 is SEHNR and CDR2 FQNEAQ (reference sequence). The CDR3 covers 17 residues.

The chain links TRBV2 to TRBJ1-5, with D hard to call. Germline values: CDR1 SNHLY, CDR2 FYNNEI. There are 14 residues in the CDR3. Between the trimmed V and J ends, which lost 0 bases and 7 bases, there was a span of 10 bases. CDR3 protein: CASSEARNRQPQHF. CDR3 coding DNA: TGTGCCAGCAGTGAAGCCAGGAATCGGCAGCCCCAGCATTTT.

This clone was observed once. V gene TRBV21-1 combines with J gene TRBJ2-7; no check of the table's D call, TRBD2, against the DNA was made. TRBV21-1 counts as a pseudogene. The CDR3 is made up of 20 amino acids. The CDR3 spells CASSHPGPIPSPGGIYEQYF. CDR3 coding DNA: TGTGCCAGCAGCCACCCGGGGCCCATCCCTTCTCCGGGAGGAATCTACGAGCAGTACTTC.

This chain connects TRBV7-9 to TRBJ2-7; 12 bases are shared with TRBD2. V shed 5 bases, J shed 9 bases, and the junction held 5 bases outside the gene matches. Germline V gene data show CDR1 as SEHNR and CDR2 as FQNEAQ (reference sequence). The CDR3 extends over 13 amino acids. For the CDR3, the DNA is TGTGCCAGCAGCCTGACTAGCGGGAGAGGGCAGTACTTC. Translating it yields CASSLTSGRGQYF.

This chain links TRBV27 with TRBJ1-2, with 7 positions matching TRBD1. The ends lost 3 bases at V and 3 bases at J; junction bases unmatched: 10. The CDR3 is 16 residues long. Germline CDR1 MNHEY, CDR2 SMNVEV (reference sequence). CDR3 sequence: CASSLRQGSTDYGYTF. The CDR3 bases are TGTGCCAGCAGTTTGAGACAGGGCTCTACGGACTATGGCTACACCTTC.

The V gene is TRBV6-1, the J gene TRBJ2-7, with 10 bases that match TRBD2. V lost 9 bases and J lost 6; bases outside the gene matches: 2. CDR1 and CDR2 from the germline V gene are MNHNS and SASEGT. CDR3 length equals 11 residues. This CDR3 is CASGTSVEQYF. The CDR3 DNA is TGTGCCAGTGGGACTAGCGTCGAGCAGTACTTC.